This T cell receptor (beta chain) was identified in a study of T cells in Graves' hyperthyroidism and ophthalmopathy. Overall study findings and caveats: Ophthalmopathy was told apart from stable hyperthyroidism by a 13 V-J model. Blood also showed most of the thyroid clonotypes that were expanded above 0.001.

There are 17 residues in the CDR3. Germline CDR1 is SEHNR and CDR2 is FQNEAQ (reference sequence). J gave up 0 bases and V 1 base, and 3 bases lay outside the gene matches. This clonotype has ten or more counts. The antigen is not known. RNA transcripts yielded amplified TCR beta CDR3 regions. During a first-round RT-PCR of the TCR CDR3, the HTBI primer set was used. TCRdb recomputed calls from the multiplex PCR reads with MiXCR, one row per CDR3 protein. The sample lists around 600,000 distinct CDR3 sequences, 14% occurring once. The sequence was collected from a woman between 18 and 30 years old with Graves' ophthalmopathy. The source material was blood. This sequence joins TRBV7-9 and TRBJ2-7; 13 bases fit TRBD2. The CDR3: CASSLGGLAGDSYEQYF. The CDR3 nucleotides read TGTGCCAGCAGCTTAGGCGGACTAGCGGGAGACTCCTACGAGCAGTACTTC. Full variable domain (remainder filled in from reference TRBV7-9 and TRBJ2-7): DTGVSQNPRHKITKRGQNVTFRCDPISEHNRLYWYRQTLGQGPEFLTYFQNEAQLEKSRLLSDRFSAERPKGSFSTLEIQRTEQGDSAMYLCASSLGGLAGDSYEQYFGPGTRLTVT.